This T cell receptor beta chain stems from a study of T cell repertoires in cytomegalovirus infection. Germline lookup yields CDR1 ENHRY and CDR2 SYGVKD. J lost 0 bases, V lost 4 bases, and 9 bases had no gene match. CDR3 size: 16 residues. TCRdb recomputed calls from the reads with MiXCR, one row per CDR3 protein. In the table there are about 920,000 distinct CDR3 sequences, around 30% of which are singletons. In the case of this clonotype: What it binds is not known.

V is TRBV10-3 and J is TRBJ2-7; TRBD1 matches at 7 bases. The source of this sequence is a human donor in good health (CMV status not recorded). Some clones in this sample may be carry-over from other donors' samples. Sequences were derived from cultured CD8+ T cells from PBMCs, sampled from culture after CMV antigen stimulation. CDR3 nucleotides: TGTGCCATCAGTGTTTTCCGGGACAGAGGCTCCTACGAGCAGTACTTC. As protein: CAISVFRDRGSYEQYF.